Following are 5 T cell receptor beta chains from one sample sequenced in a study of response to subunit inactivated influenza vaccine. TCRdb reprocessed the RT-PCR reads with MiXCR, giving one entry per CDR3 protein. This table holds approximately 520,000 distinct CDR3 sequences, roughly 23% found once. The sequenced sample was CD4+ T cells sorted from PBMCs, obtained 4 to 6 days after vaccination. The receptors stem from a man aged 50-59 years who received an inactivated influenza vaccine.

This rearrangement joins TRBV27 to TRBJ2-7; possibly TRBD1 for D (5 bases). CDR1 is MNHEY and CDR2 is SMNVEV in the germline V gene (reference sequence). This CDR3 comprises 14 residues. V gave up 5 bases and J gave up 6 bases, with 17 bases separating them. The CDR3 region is CASSKTALISEQYF. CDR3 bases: TGTGCCAGCAGTAAGACAGCCCTTATATCCGAGCAGTACTTC.

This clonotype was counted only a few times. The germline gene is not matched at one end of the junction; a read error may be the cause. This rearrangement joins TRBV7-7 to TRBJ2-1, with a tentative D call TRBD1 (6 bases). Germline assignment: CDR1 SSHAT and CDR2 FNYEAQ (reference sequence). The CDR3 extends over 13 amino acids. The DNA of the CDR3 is TGTGCTAGCAGCTTAGGGCAGGGGAGTGAGCAGTTCTTC. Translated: CASSLGQGSEQFF.

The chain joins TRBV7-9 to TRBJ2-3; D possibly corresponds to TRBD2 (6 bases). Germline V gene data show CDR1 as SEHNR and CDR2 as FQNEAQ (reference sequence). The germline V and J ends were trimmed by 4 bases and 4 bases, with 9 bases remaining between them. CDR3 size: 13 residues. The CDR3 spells CASSSREADTQYF. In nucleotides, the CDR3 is TGTGCCAGCAGCTCCAGGGAGGCAGATACGCAGTATTTT.

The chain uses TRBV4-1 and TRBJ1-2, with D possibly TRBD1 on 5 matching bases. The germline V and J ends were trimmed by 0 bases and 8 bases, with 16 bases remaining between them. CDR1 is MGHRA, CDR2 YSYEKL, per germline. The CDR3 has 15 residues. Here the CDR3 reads CASSQDRGGMVGYTF. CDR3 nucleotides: TGCGCCAGCAGCCAAGATCGTGGGGGAATGGTGGGCTACACCTTC.

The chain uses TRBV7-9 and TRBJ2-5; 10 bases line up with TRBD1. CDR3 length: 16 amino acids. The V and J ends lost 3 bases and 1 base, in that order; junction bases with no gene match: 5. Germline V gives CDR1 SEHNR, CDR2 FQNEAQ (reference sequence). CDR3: CASSFSGQGGQETQYF. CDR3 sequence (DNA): TGTGCCAGCAGCTTCTCAGGACAGGGGGGCCAAGAGACCCAGTACTTC.